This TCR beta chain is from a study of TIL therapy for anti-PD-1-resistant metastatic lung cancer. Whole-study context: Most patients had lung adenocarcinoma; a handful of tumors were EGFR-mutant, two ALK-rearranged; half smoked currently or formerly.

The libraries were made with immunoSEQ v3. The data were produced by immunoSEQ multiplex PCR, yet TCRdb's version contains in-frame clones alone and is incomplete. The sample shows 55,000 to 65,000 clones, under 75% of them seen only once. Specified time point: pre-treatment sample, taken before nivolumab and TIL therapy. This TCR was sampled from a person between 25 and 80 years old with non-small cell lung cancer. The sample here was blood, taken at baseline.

The CDR3 region is CASSMWASTYNEQFF. The CDR3 coding sequence is TGTGCCAGCAGCATGTGGGCTAGCACCTACAATGAGCAGTTCTTC. The rearrangement joins TRBV7-2 to TRBJ2-1; TRBD2 is a possible D gene (5 bases). Germline assignment: CDR1 SGHTA and CDR2 FQGNSA. This CDR3 region has 15 residues. Trimming pared 5 bases from V and 2 bases from J, leaving 13 bases between.